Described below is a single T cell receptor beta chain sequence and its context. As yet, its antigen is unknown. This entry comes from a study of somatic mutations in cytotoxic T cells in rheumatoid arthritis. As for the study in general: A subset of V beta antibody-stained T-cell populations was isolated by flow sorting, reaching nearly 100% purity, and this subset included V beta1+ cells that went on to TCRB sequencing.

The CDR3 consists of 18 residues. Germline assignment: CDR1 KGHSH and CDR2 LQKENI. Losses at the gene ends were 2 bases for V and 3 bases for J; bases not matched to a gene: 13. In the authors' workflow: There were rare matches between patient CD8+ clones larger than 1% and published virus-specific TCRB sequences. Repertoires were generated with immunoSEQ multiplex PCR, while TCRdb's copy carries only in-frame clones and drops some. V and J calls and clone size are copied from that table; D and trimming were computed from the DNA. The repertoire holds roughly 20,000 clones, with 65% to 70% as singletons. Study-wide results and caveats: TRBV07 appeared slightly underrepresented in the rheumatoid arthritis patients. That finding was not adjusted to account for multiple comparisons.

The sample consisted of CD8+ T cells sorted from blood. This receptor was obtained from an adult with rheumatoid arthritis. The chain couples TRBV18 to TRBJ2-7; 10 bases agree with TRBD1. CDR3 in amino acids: CASSPWAGQGSSDYEQYF. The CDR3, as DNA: TGTGCCAGCTCACCATGGGCGGGACAGGGGAGTTCCGACTACGAGCAGTACTTC.